The source of this TCR beta chain is a study of blood T cell repertoires in COVID-19. Study context: The study drew acute and convalescent COVID-19 samples from the United States, Italy and Spain. The analysed material was cDNA or gDNA that came from T cells, B-cell-depleted T cells, or PBMCs.

The germline CDR1 and CDR2 sequences are MNHEY and SMNVEV (reference sequence). With V trimmed by 9 bases and J by 6 bases, 7 bases remained unmatched. The CDR3 runs 13 residues. Original handling: The authors estimated nucleated cell counts from reference gene primer amplification. Profiled with immunoSEQ multiplex PCR; TCRdb holds only in-frame clones, not every one. V, J and clone size are taken as reported in that table, and D and trimming were inferred from the DNA itself. The table lists some 42,000 clones, around four fifths of them singletons. The origin of this receptor is a man aged 50-60 years with active COVID-19. This sequence joins TRBV27 and TRBJ2-7, with 11 nucleotides matching TRBD1. The sequencing sample was made of peripheral blood. The CDR3 spells CASRRTGGGEQYF. The CDR3 bases are TGTGCCAGTAGAAGGACAGGGGGCGGCGAGCAGTACTTC.